The sequence of this T cell receptor (beta chain) was determined in a study of cytomegalovirus exposure and HLA in healthy donors. In the PCR, 60 Vbeta and 13 Jbeta primers were used. Sequenced by immunoSEQ multiplex PCR; TCRdb stores in-frame clones only, minus some. The sample has 80,000 to 100,000 clones, about 77% seen once. This clone was seen more than once but under ten times. The TCR originated in a man aged 40-50 years in good health and CMV-seronegative. Sequencing used PBMCs.

The CDR3 coding sequence is TGCAGCGTTGAAGACAGGGCCTTAGGGAACACTGAAGCTTTCTTT. It yields the protein CSVEDRALGNTEAFF. The chain uses TRBV29-1 and TRBJ1-1; possibly TRBD1 for D (5 bases). The CDR3 extends over 15 amino acids. The V end was cut by 0 bases, the J end by 1 base, with 12 bases between. Germline loops: CDR1 SQVTM, CDR2 ANQGSEA.